The clone carrying this TCR beta chain was detected a few times. As yet, its antigen is unknown. The data are from a study of T cell repertoires in cytomegalovirus infection. CDR3 size: 14 residues. J was trimmed by 7 bases and V by 4 bases; bases with no gene match: 10. CDR1 is SQVTM and CDR2 is ANQGSEA in the germline V gene. In TCRdb, the reads were re-called with MiXCR into one record per CDR3 protein. Among 700,000 to 900,000 distinct CDR3 sequences listed, 29% were seen once. J is TRBJ1-2 and V is TRBV29-1; 9 nucleotides agree with TRBD1. The sequence derives from a human donor in good health (CMV status not recorded). Some clones in this sample may be carry-over from other donors' samples. This sample comprised cultured CD8+ T cells from PBMCs, obtained from culture after CMV antigen stimulation. CDR3 residues: CSVGRDRENGGYTF. CDR3 in DNA: TGCAGCGTTGGAAGGGACAGGGAGAATGGTGGCTACACCTTC.